One sample yielded the 26 T cell receptor beta chains listed below, sequenced in a study of CD8 T cells in ankylosing spondylitis. Study outcomes and limitations: What appeared characteristic of ankylosing spondylitis blood was a TCR beta motif of fewer than ten highly homologous variants.

Their antigens remain unidentified. TCRdb re-called the 5' RACE reads with MiXCR, one entry per CDR3 protein. Among over 400,000 distinct CDR3 sequences listed, roughly 27% were seen once. The specimen sequenced was blood, either unsorted or a sorted T cell fraction (not recorded which). The receptors come from a male donor with ankylosing spondylitis.

The J gene is TRBJ1-1, the V gene TRBV5-1; D is uncertain. The V gene's germline CDR1 is SGHRS and CDR2 YFSETQ. There are 16 residues in the CDR3. Trimming pared 0 bases from V and 2 bases from J, leaving 14 bases between. The CDR3 sequence: CASSLGEGNINTEAFF. The CDR3, as DNA: TGCGCCAGCAGCTTGGGAGAGGGTAATATAAACACTGAAGCTTTCTTT.

The rearrangement uses TRBV5-6 and TRBJ2-7, with a possible D match to TRBD1 (5 bases). The CDR3 length is 13 residues. The ends were cut back, 1 base at V and 5 bases at J, with 10 bases in the middle. The V gene's germline CDR1 is SGHDT and CDR2 YYEEEE. The CDR3 coding sequence is TGTGCCAGCAGCTTGTGTCCAGGGAACGAGCAGTACGTC. Protein product: CASSLCPGNEQYV.

This clonotype occurred many times. The chain combines TRBV11-2 with TRBJ2-1; D is perhaps TRBD1 (5 bases). Between the trimmed V and J ends, which lost 0 bases and 9 bases, there was a span of 6 bases. Germline loops: CDR1 SGHAT, CDR2 FQNNGV. This CDR3 is 12 amino acids long. DNA of the CDR3: TGTGCCAGCAGCTTAGATAGGGGTGAGCAGTTCTTC. The encoded protein is CASSLDRGEQFF.

This clonotype was recorded only once. The chain uses TRBV20-1 and TRBJ2-7; 8 positions match TRBD2. The germline gives CDR1 DFQATT, CDR2 SNEGSKA (reference sequence). This CDR3 contains 13 residues. J lost 4 bases, V lost 2 bases, and 4 bases had no gene match. CDR3 nucleotides: TGCAGTGCTAGACACCCTAGCGGGTACGAGCAGTACTTC. Amino acid sequence: CSARHPSGYEQYF.

The chain uses TRBV20-1 and TRBJ1-1; D unresolved. CDR3 length: 14 residues. V dropped 6 bases and J dropped 0 bases, with 14 bases sitting between them. Germline CDR1 and CDR2: DFQATT and SNEGSKA (reference sequence). The CDR3 nucleotides read TGCAGTGCCGCCGTCGGGCAGATGAACACTGAAGCTTTCTTT. Encoded protein: CSAAVGQMNTEAFF.

This chain joins TRBV12-3 or TRBV12-4 and TRBJ1-6; a possible D gene is TRBD1 (6 bases). CDR3 length equals 13 residues. V lost 3 bases to trimming and J lost 18 bases, with 18 bases between them. The CDR3 DNA reads TGTGCCAGCAGTTTGGGACCCTGGGAGGGACACCACTTT. Protein sequence: CASSLGPWEGHHF.

A few counts support this clonotype. The rearrangement joins TRBV15 to TRBJ2-1; D possibly corresponds to TRBD2 (5 bases). The CDR3 contains 12 residues. CDR1 is LNHNV, CDR2 YYDKDF, per germline (reference sequence). Trimming cost V 0 bases and J 15 bases, with 12 bases left between them. The CDR3 bases are TGTGCCACCAGCAGAGATAACGGGATCCCGTTCTTC. Translation gives CATSRDNGIPFF.

The rearrangement uses TRBV9 and TRBJ2-5; 15 nucleotides match TRBD2. Losses at the gene ends were 3 bases for V and 5 bases for J; bases not matched to a gene: 8. Per the germline V gene, CDR1 is SGDLS and CDR2 is YYNGEE. This CDR3 region has 17 residues. The CDR3 coding sequence is TGTGCCAGCAGCGCCGGGACTAGCGGGAGGATTGTGGAGACCCAGTACTTC. This encodes CASSAGTSGRIVETQYF.

This clonotype was observed a handful of times. V usage is TRBV25-1 and J usage is TRBJ1-6, with a tentative D call TRBD1 (5 bases). Germline V gives CDR1 MGHDK, CDR2 SYGVNS. CDR3 size: 16 residues. Trimming cost V 3 bases and J 8 bases, with 17 bases left between them. For the CDR3, the DNA is TGTGCCAGCAGTGATCCACGGAGGGGAAAGGATTCACCCCTCCACTTT. Translation gives CASSDPRRGKDSPLHF.

This clonotype was seen more than once but under ten times. This chain links TRBV19 with TRBJ1-5; the D is unclear. V gave up 2 bases and J gave up 9 bases, with 14 bases separating them. The CDR3 spans 14 residues. Germline V CDR1 and CDR2: LNHDA, SQIVND (reference sequence). The CDR3 protein is CASSITGKAGPQHF. For the CDR3, the DNA is TGTGCCAGTAGTATAACCGGGAAGGCCGGGCCCCAGCATTTT.

In this sample, this clonotype turned up a few times. The chain combines TRBV5-1 with TRBJ1-2; D unclear. V was pared by 0 bases and J by 7 bases, with 10 bases between. CDR3 size: 13 residues. The germline gives CDR1 SGHRS, CDR2 YFSETQ. The DNA of the CDR3 is TGCGCCAGCAGCTTGGAGTATCAGTCTGGCTACACCTTC. Residues: CASSLEYQSGYTF.

This clonotype was seen a handful of times. V gene TRBV15 combines with J gene TRBJ2-3; D might be TRBD2 (6 bases). V gave up 7 bases and J gave up 6 bases, with 32 bases separating them. The CDR3 is made up of 19 amino acids. The germline CDR1 and CDR2 sequences are LNHNV and YYDKDF (reference sequence). The CDR3 reads CATTLPGQGLWRTPDTQYF. The DNA for the CDR3 is TGTGCCACCACACTACCGGGTCAGGGACTTTGGCGAACCCCCGATACGCAGTATTTT.

V is TRBV20-1 and J is TRBJ2-1; D may correspond to TRBD1 or TRBD2 (7 bases each). Germline CDR1 DFQATT, CDR2 SNEGSKA (reference sequence). This CDR3 has 14 residues. Trimming stripped 0 bases from V and 7 bases from J, with 13 bases between. The CDR3: CSAREPRGGNEQFF. The CDR3, as DNA: TGCAGTGCTAGAGAACCCAGGGGGGGAAATGAGCAGTTCTTC.

In DNA form, the CDR3 reads TGTGCCACCAGTGACGCGATGAACACTGAAGCTTTCTTT. It is translated as CATSDAMNTEAFF. The chain joins TRBV24-1 to TRBJ1-1; no clear D gene. Germline lookup yields CDR1 KGHDR and CDR2 SFDVKD. The CDR3 contains 13 residues. Trimming left V 4 bases short and J 0 bases short, with 5 bases between.

This clonotype was detected a few times. This sequence joins TRBV6-1 and TRBJ2-7, with D possibly matching TRBD2 (5 bases). The CDR3 runs 17 residues. The V and J ends lost 0 bases and 2 bases respectively, with 17 bases between them. From germline, CDR1 is MNHNS and CDR2 SASEGT. CDR3 nucleotide sequence: TGTGCCAGCAGTGAAGCGCACCGCGGGTCGATTACCTACGAGCAGTACGTC. Protein product: CASSEAHRGSITYEQYV.

The sample holds a few counts of this clonotype. The gene calls are TRBV11-3 and TRBJ2-1, with a possible D match to TRBD2 (5 bases). CDR1 and CDR2 (germline): SGHNT, YENEEA. Trimming took off 4 bases at V and 6 bases at J, with 10 bases between the two ends. The length of the CDR3 is 13 residues. The CDR3 region is CASSSSRGNEQFF. The CDR3 coding sequence is TGTGCCAGCAGCTCAAGCCGGGGCAATGAGCAGTTCTTC.

The chain joins TRBV4-1 to TRBJ2-5; D is perhaps TRBD1 (5 bases). Germline values: CDR1 MGHRA, CDR2 YSYEKL. The CDR3 has 14 amino acids. V was pared by 0 bases and J by 5 bases, with 10 bases between. The CDR3 nucleotides read TGCGCCAGCAGCCAAGAGAAGGGGCCGGAGACCCAGTACTTC. The encoded protein is CASSQEKGPETQYF.

Only one count was recorded for this clonotype. This chain links TRBV14 with TRBJ1-2; D not certain. Looked up from germline, CDR1 is SGHDN and CDR2 is FVKESK. With 0 bases removed from V and 6 bases from J, the gap between germline ends came to 8 bases. The CDR3 runs 13 residues. The CDR3 reads CASSQDNGDGYTF. The CDR3 DNA reads as TGTGCCAGCAGCCAAGATAACGGCGATGGCTACACCTTC.

The gene calls are TRBV5-1 and TRBJ2-5; tentative D call: TRBD1 (6 bases). CDR3 length: 15 residues. Germline CDR1 and CDR2: SGHRS and YFSETQ. V was clipped by 0 bases and J by 6 bases, with 15 bases between them. The CDR3 loop is CASSLEGQGTKTQYF. For the CDR3, the DNA is TGCGCCAGCAGCTTGGAAGGGCAGGGGACGAAGACCCAGTACTTC.

V is TRBV3-1 and J is TRBJ1-1; 8 nucleotides line up with TRBD1. CDR3 length equals 13 residues. CDR1 LGHDT and CDR2 YNNKEL come from the germline V gene (reference sequence). V shed 5 bases and J 6 bases; nucleotides not matched to a gene: 5. In DNA form, the CDR3 reads TGTGCCAGCAGCAGGCAACAGGGGGCTGAAGCTTTCTTT. Protein product: CASSRQQGAEAFF.

V usage is TRBV20-1 and J usage is TRBJ2-7; TRBD2 agrees at 10 bases. Germline V gene data show CDR1 as DFQATT and CDR2 as SNEGSKA (reference sequence). The CDR3 length is 16 residues. V shed 4 bases and J 6 bases; nucleotides not matched to a gene: 15. CDR3 DNA: TGCAGTGCTATGGAGGTGGCTAGCGGGAGCAAGGTCGAGCAGTACTTC. The encoded protein is CSAMEVASGSKVEQYF.

This clonotype was observed a few times. The rearrangement joins TRBV7-7 to TRBJ2-1, with D perhaps matching TRBD2 (5 bases). The CDR3 extends over 14 amino acids. Germline V gene sequence: CDR1 SSHAT, CDR2 FNYEAQ (reference sequence). With 5 bases removed from V and 7 bases from J, the gap between germline ends came to 15 bases. CDR3 region: CASSQTSTGNEQFF. The CDR3 bases are TGTGCCAGCAGCCAAACCTCGACGGGGAATGAGCAGTTCTTC.

The chain combines TRBV28 with TRBJ1-1; D is unresolved. Trimming shortened V by 4 bases and J by 6 bases, and 18 bases separated the two germline ends. The V gene's germline CDR1 is MDHEN and CDR2 SYDVKM. This CDR3 has 15 residues. The CDR3 is CASSSSPGLTAEAFF. The CDR3 nucleotides read TGTGCCAGCAGTTCATCACCGGGTTTAACGGCTGAAGCTTTCTTT.

This clonotype has only a few counts. This sequence joins TRBV4-1 and TRBJ2-4; D unresolved. This CDR3 is 15 amino acids long. Germline CDR1 and CDR2: MGHRA and YSYEKL. V lost 4 bases, J lost 0 bases, and 10 bases lay in between. In DNA form, the CDR3 reads TGCGCCAGCAGCCTGCACGGCCTAGCCAAAAACATTCAGTACTTC. Its protein is CASSLHGLAKNIQYF.

This clonotype was seen a handful of times. The V and J genes are TRBV5-1 and TRBJ2-2; D may be TRBD1 or TRBD2 (6 bases each). The V gene's germline CDR1 is SGHRS and CDR2 YFSETQ. V was clipped by 0 bases and J by 0 bases, with 15 bases between them. This CDR3 contains 18 residues. CDR3 sequence reads: CASSLDPSGATNTGELFF. The CDR3 DNA is TGCGCCAGCAGCTTGGACCCTTCGGGGGCGACGAACACCGGGGAGCTGTTTTTT.

At least ten counts were recorded for this clonotype. This chain connects TRBV5-1 to TRBJ2-1; 16 positions agree with TRBD2. J gave up 9 bases and V 4 bases, and 7 bases lay outside the gene matches. CDR1 and CDR2 (germline): SGHRS, YFSETQ. The CDR3 totals 16 residues. The CDR3 here is CASSTGLAGGISEQFF. CDR3 sequence (DNA): TGCGCCAGCAGCACGGGACTAGCGGGAGGGATAAGTGAGCAGTTCTTC.